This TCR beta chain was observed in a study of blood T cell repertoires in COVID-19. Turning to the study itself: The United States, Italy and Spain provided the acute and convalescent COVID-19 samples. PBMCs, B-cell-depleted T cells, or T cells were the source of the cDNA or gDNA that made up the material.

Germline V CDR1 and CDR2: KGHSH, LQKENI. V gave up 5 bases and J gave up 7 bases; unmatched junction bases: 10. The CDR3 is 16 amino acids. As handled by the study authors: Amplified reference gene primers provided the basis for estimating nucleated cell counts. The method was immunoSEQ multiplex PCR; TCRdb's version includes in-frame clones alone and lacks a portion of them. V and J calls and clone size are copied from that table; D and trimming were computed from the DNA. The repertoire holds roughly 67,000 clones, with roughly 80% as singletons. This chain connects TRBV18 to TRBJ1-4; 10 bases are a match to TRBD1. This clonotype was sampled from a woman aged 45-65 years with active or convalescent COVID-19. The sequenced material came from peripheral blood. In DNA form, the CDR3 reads TGTGCCAGCTCAGCCCGAGGGACAGGGGCAGGTGAAAAACTGTTTTTT. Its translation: CASSARGTGAGEKLFF.